Each of the 31 T cell receptor beta chains below was sequenced from the same sample in a study of blood T cell repertoires in COVID-19. Assay: immunoSEQ multiplex PCR; the TCRdb copy retains only in-frame clones and omits some. The sample carries around 200,000 clones, around 87% recorded once. The specimen sequenced was peripheral blood. These receptors all stem from a man aged 60 to 75 who had recovered from COVID-19.

The V and J genes are TRBV4-3 and TRBJ2-2; possibly TRBD2 for D (5 bases). V lost 3 bases and J lost 1, with 15 bases in between. This CDR3 is 17 amino acids long. In germline, CDR1 is LGHNA, CDR2 YSLEER. The CDR3 region is CASSHPGNSLNTGELFF. DNA of the CDR3: TGCGCCAGCAGCCATCCCGGGAATAGTTTGAACACCGGGGAGCTGTTTTTT.

The gene calls are TRBV7-6 and TRBJ2-3; 10 bases are shared with TRBD2. V lost 4 bases to trimming and J lost 4 bases; unmatched junction nucleotides: 5. The CDR3 is 15 residues long. Germline CDR1 and CDR2: SGHVS and FNYEAQ. CDR3 protein: CASSSLAGGPDTQYF. The CDR3 region has the DNA TGTGCCAGCAGCTCTTTAGCGGGAGGCCCAGATACGCAGTATTTT.

This chain links TRBV4-2 with TRBJ2-1, with 8 bases that match TRBD2. Per the germline V gene, CDR1 is LGHNA and CDR2 is YNFKEQ. The V and J ends lost 4 bases and 5 bases, in that order; junction bases with no gene match: 10. The CDR3 is 16 amino acids. The CDR3 region is CASSPRAGGYNNEQFF. CDR3 nucleotide sequence: TGTGCCAGCAGCCCCCGGGCGGGAGGATACAACAATGAGCAGTTCTTC.

The rearrangement links TRBV12-5 to TRBJ1-1, with a tentative D call TRBD1 (6 bases). Germline loops: CDR1 LGHNT, CDR2 FRNRAP. The CDR3 contains 13 residues. V was pared by 6 bases and J by 11 bases, with 19 bases between. CDR3 amino acids: CASGRWGGAAAFF. The DNA of the CDR3 is TGTGCTAGTGGCCGGTGGGGGGGCGCGGCCGCTTTCTTT.

V gene TRBV9 combines with J gene TRBJ2-1; maybe TRBD2 (5 bases). The V end lost 0 bases, the J end lost 6 bases, and 13 bases lay between the germline ends. CDR1 is SGDLS and CDR2 is YYNGEE in the germline V gene. This CDR3 spans 15 amino acids. The CDR3 sequence is CASSVAIASPNEQFF. The DNA of the CDR3 is TGTGCCAGCAGCGTAGCAATAGCGTCCCCCAATGAGCAGTTCTTC.

The chain joins TRBV12-3 or TRBV12-4 to TRBJ2-7; 7 positions match TRBD1. The CDR3 runs 13 residues. With 6 bases clipped from V and 4 bases from J, the junction kept 6 bases outside the gene matches. CDR3 residues: CASSTGTVYEQYF. In DNA, the CDR3 is TGTGCCAGCAGCACTGGGACAGTATACGAGCAGTACTTC.

The gene calls are TRBV19 and TRBJ1-5; 7 bases align to TRBD1. Germline trimming cut 6 bases from V and 5 bases from J; bases unmatched to any gene: 10. This CDR3 has 15 residues. Germline lookup yields CDR1 LNHDA and CDR2 SQIVND (reference sequence). The CDR3: CASRTRDSNYQPQHF. The DNA of the CDR3 is TGTGCCAGTAGGACCCGGGACAGCAATTATCAGCCCCAGCATTTT.

The rearrangement links TRBV6-2 or TRBV6-3 to TRBJ2-2; no reliable D call. The CDR3 sequence is 13 residues long. Germline V gene sequence: CDR1 MNHEY, CDR2 SVGEGT. Deletions cut 1 base from V and 5 bases from J, with 5 bases between. The CDR3 region is CASSYLVTGELFF. The CDR3 nucleotides are TGTGCCAGCAGTTACTTAGTGACCGGGGAGCTGTTTTTT.

J is TRBJ1-4 and V is TRBV30; tentative D call: TRBD1 (5 bases). Germline-derived CDR1 and CDR2 are GTSNPN and SVGIG (reference sequence). Trimming removed 2 bases at V and 4 bases at J, with 14 bases between. The CDR3 contains 15 residues. The CDR3 bases are TGTGCCTGGAGTTCCCCAGGGTCGTTTAATGAAAAACTGTTTTTT. Its translation is CAWSSPGSFNEKLFF. The whole variable domain, filled in from reference TRBV30 and TRBJ1-4, reads SQTIHQWPATLVQPVGSPLSLECTVEGTSNPNLYWYRQAAGRGLQLLFYSVGIGQISSEVPQNLSASRPQDRQFILSSKKLLLSDSGFYLCAWSSPGSFNEKLFFGSGTQLSVL.

The chain joins TRBV27 to TRBJ2-5; maybe TRBD2 (6 bases). Trimming left V 2 bases short and J 5 bases short, with 12 bases between. This CDR3 is built from 14 residues. Germline CDR1 reads MNHEY; CDR2 reads SMNVEV (reference sequence). The CDR3, as DNA: TGTGCCAGCAGTTTACCGGGAGCCTGGGAGACCCAGTACTTC. Residues: CASSLPGAWETQYF.

The chain is built from TRBV18 and TRBJ2-1; D unresolved. Germline CDR1 KGHSH, CDR2 LQKENI. V was pared by 4 bases and J by 7 bases, with 5 bases between. The CDR3 spans 11 residues. DNA for the CDR3: TGTGCCAGCTCACTCGAGAATGAGCAGTTCTTC. Translated: CASSLENEQFF.

CDR3 in amino acids: CASSQEGGGANEQFF. As DNA, the CDR3 is TGCGCCAGCAGCCAAGAAGGCGGGGGGGCCAATGAGCAGTTCTTC. The V call is TRBV4-3, the J call TRBJ2-1; TRBD2 agrees at 9 bases. Germline V CDR1 and CDR2: LGHNA, YSLEER. The CDR3 sequence is 15 residues long. Trimming cost V 0 bases and J 6 bases; bases outside gene matches: 3.

The J gene is TRBJ2-2, the V gene TRBV19, with 10 bases that match TRBD2. J lost 5 bases, V lost 10 bases, and 7 bases had no gene match. Germline loops: CDR1 LNHDA, CDR2 SQIVND (reference sequence). The CDR3 loop spans 14 amino acids. The CDR3 here is CATTGTSATGELFF. The CDR3 coding sequence is TGTGCCACAACTGGGACTAGCGCTACCGGGGAGCTGTTTTTT.

The chain carries TRBV18 and TRBJ1-2; a weak D match, TRBD1 (5 bases). The CDR3 extends over 13 amino acids. Trimming cost V 0 bases and J 8 bases, with 10 bases left between them. Germline values: CDR1 KGHSH, CDR2 LQKENI. The CDR3 DNA follows: TGTGCCAGCTCACCACCGGGGGGTGGAGGCTACACCTTC. It is translated as CASSPPGGGGYTF. The complete variable domain, with remaining parts taken from reference TRBV18 and TRBJ1-2, reads NAGVMQNPRHLVRRRGQEARLRCSPMKGHSHVYWYRQLPEEGLKFMVYLQKENIIDESGMPKERFSAEFPKEGPSILRIQQVVRGDSAAYFCASSPPGGGGYTFGSGTRLTVV.

The V and J genes are TRBV11-3 and TRBJ2-7; TRBD1 matches at 8 bases. CDR3 length: 14 residues. The junction had 5 bases not matched to a gene; V was cut back by 5 bases and J by 2 bases. The germline V gene has CDR1 SGHNT and CDR2 YENEEA. CDR3 sequence: CASSPGGTTYEQYF. The CDR3 DNA reads TGTGCCAGCAGCCCAGGGGGCACCACCTACGAGCAGTACTTC.

The V gene is TRBV27, the J gene TRBJ1-2; D is perhaps TRBD1 (6 bases). Germline V gene data show CDR1 as MNHEY and CDR2 as SMNVEV (reference sequence). Trimming removed 0 bases at V and 4 bases at J, with 9 bases between. This CDR3 has 14 amino acids. The CDR3 loop is CASSLSTGIYGYTF. CDR3 nucleotides: TGTGCCAGCAGTTTATCGACAGGAATCTATGGCTACACCTTC.

The chain is built from TRBV5-1 and TRBJ1-2, with 9 bases that match TRBD1. Germline-derived CDR1 and CDR2 are SGHRS and YFSETQ. The CDR3 loop spans 15 amino acids. V shed 0 bases, J shed 3 bases, and the junction held 3 bases outside the gene matches. For the CDR3, the DNA is TGCGCCAGCAGCTTGGGACAGGGGGACCACTATGGCTACACCTTC. Its protein is CASSLGQGDHYGYTF.

The rearrangement links TRBV25-1 to TRBJ2-1, with 7 bases that match TRBD2. The trim removed 4 bases at V and 3 bases at J, leaving 6 bases unmatched. Germline V gene sequence: CDR1 MGHDK, CDR2 SYGVNS. The CDR3 extends over 15 amino acids. The DNA for the CDR3 is TGTGCCAGCAGTGCCCCGGGAGGTGGCTACAATGAGCAGTTCTTC. Protein: CASSAPGGGYNEQFF.

This sequence joins TRBV6-5 and TRBJ1-6; 7 positions match TRBD1. J was trimmed by 2 bases and V by 7 bases; bases with no gene match: 5. This CDR3 region has 15 residues. The germline CDR1 and CDR2 sequences are MNHEY and SVGAGI. The chain's CDR3 is CASTLGQAYNSPLHF. For the CDR3, the DNA is TGTGCCAGCACCTTAGGACAGGCCTATAATTCACCCCTCCACTTT.

This chain links TRBV19 with TRBJ1-1, with D possibly being TRBD1 (5 bases). The CDR3 runs to 15 residues. The V end was cut by 4 bases, the J end by 4 bases, with 16 bases between. CDR1 and CDR2 from the germline V gene are LNHDA and SQIVND (reference sequence). CDR3 sequence reads: CASSTKDSLGTEAFF. In nucleotides, the CDR3 is TGTGCCAGTAGTACCAAAGACAGTTTGGGCACTGAAGCTTTCTTT.

The rearrangement links TRBV3-1 (or the pseudogene TRBV3-2) to TRBJ2-7; no firm D call. This CDR3 spans 12 amino acids. Germline V gene data show CDR1 as LGHDT and CDR2 as YNNKEL (reference sequence). Trimming stripped 1 base from V and 3 bases from J, with 4 bases between. The CDR3 region is CASSQAGYEQYF. CDR3 sequence (DNA): TGTGCCAGCAGCCAAGCAGGCTACGAGCAGTACTTC.

The J gene is TRBJ1-5, the V gene TRBV27; D remains ambiguous. The germline V gene encodes CDR1 MNHEY and CDR2 SMNVEV (reference sequence). The germline V and J ends were trimmed by 2 bases and 5 bases, with 10 bases remaining between them. The CDR3 is made up of 14 amino acids. The CDR3 nucleotides read TGTGCCAGCAGTTTAGACATCCAATATCAGCCCCAGCATTTT. Translated: CASSLDIQYQPQHF.

V gene TRBV4-3 combines with J gene TRBJ2-7, with D possibly matching TRBD2 (5 bases). V was trimmed by 1 base and J by 2 bases, leaving 12 bases between them. Per the germline V gene, CDR1 is LGHNA and CDR2 is YSLEER. The CDR3 extends over 15 amino acids. DNA for the CDR3: TGCGCCAGCAGCCAAGCCGTAGCGCGCACCTACGAGCAGTACTTC. Its protein is CASSQAVARTYEQYF.

V and J are TRBV15 and TRBJ1-4, with a possible D match to TRBD1 (6 bases). This CDR3 spans 15 amino acids. The germline V and J ends were trimmed by 1 base and 2 bases, with 8 bases remaining between them. The germline gives CDR1 LNHNV, CDR2 YYDKDF (reference sequence). CDR3 bases: TGTGCCACCAGCAGAGGTGGACAGACTAATGAAAAACTGTTTTTT. The encoded protein is CATSRGGQTNEKLFF.

This chain uses TRBV5-5 with TRBJ2-5, with 8 positions matching TRBD2. CDR3 length: 13 amino acids. With V trimmed by 4 bases and J by 4 bases, 3 bases remained unmatched. Per germline, CDR1 SGHKS and CDR2 YYEKEE (reference sequence). CDR3 nucleotides: TGTGCCAGCAGCGCACGGGGGGGAGAGACCCAGTACTTC. Translated, it gives CASSARGGETQYF.

This clone was counted once. This sequence joins TRBV5-4 and TRBJ2-3; maybe TRBD2 (6 bases). The length of the CDR3 is 17 residues. The V end was cut by 4 bases, the J end by 0 bases, with 18 bases between. The germline gives CDR1 SGHNT, CDR2 YYREEE (reference sequence). The CDR3 DNA follows: TGTGCCAGCAGCCACGGGGCTCGGGGGATTAGCACAGATACGCAGTATTTT. It encodes CASSHGARGISTDTQYF.

The chain carries TRBV7-2 and TRBJ2-1; D is uncertain. CDR3 length: 12 residues. Germline CDR1 is SGHTA and CDR2 is FQGNSA. V lost 0 bases to trimming and J lost 8 bases, with 5 bases between them. CDR3 loop: CASSLAQYEQFF. The CDR3, as DNA: TGTGCCAGCAGCTTAGCCCAATATGAGCAGTTCTTC.

The rearrangement joins TRBV7-9 to TRBJ1-3; D is undetermined. Trimming cost V 3 bases and J 5 bases, with 8 bases left between them. This CDR3 is 13 amino acids long. Germline V gene lookup returns CDR1 SEHNR and CDR2 FQNEAQ (reference sequence). CDR3 nucleotide sequence: TGTGCCAGCAGCTTTTCGTCTCGAAACACCATATATTTT. Translating it yields CASSFSSRNTIYF.

This clone was found a few times. The chain carries TRBV28 and TRBJ2-7, with 7 bases matching TRBD1. This CDR3 comprises 15 residues. The trim removed 3 bases at V and 1 base at J, leaving 6 bases unmatched. Germline CDR1 reads MDHEN; CDR2 reads SYDVKM. CDR3 amino acids: CASSFPGTASYEQYF. The CDR3, as DNA: TGTGCCAGCAGTTTCCCCGGGACAGCTTCCTACGAGCAGTACTTC.

The J gene is TRBJ1-5, the V gene TRBV3-1 (or the pseudogene TRBV3-2), with D maybe TRBD1 (6 bases). From germline, CDR1 is LGHDT and CDR2 YNNKEL (reference sequence). The length of the CDR3 is 15 residues. Trimming shortened V by 4 bases and J by 1 base, and 11 bases separated the two germline ends. The DNA for the CDR3 is TGTGCCAGCAGCCGAGGCGACAGGAGCAATCAGCCCCAGCATTTT. Translating it yields CASSRGDRSNQPQHF.

This chain joins TRBV19 and TRBJ2-7; the match to TRBD2 covers 8 bases. The CDR3 loop spans 13 amino acids. With V trimmed by 10 bases and J by 2 bases, 7 bases remained unmatched. CDR1 and CDR2 (germline): LNHDA, SQIVND (reference sequence). CDR3 sequence (DNA): TGTGCCACCTTAGCGCGGGGGGCCTACGAGCAGTACTTC. It codes for CATLARGAYEQYF.